In this sample, the clone carrying this TCR beta chain turned up many times. Its antigen is not identified. The CDR3 consists of 14 residues. Germline values: CDR1 SEHNR, CDR2 FQNEAQ (reference sequence). Germline trimming cut 5 bases from V and 7 bases from J; bases unmatched to any gene: 6. These data come from a study of read filtering for tumor transcriptome and immune sequencing. Study results and limitations: Compared with RNA-seq, IR-seq gave much higher clonotype depth and reliability.

This library used roughly 370 ng RNA and molecular barcoded adaptors spanning alpha/delta and beta/gamma chains. TCRdb passed the reads through MiXCR, listing each CDR3 protein once. This sample has 20,000 to 25,000 distinct CDR3 sequences, with about 20% found just once. This receptor was obtained from a donor aged 40 or older with multiple myeloma. Sequences were obtained from a population of CD138-negative cells sorted from bone marrow. The J gene is TRBJ2-1, the V gene TRBV7-9; 9 bases line up with TRBD1. This chain's CDR3 is CASSRRTGENEQFF. The CDR3 coding sequence is TGTGCCAGCAGCCGCCGGACAGGGGAGAATGAGCAGTTCTTC.